Each of the 2 T cell receptor beta chains below was sequenced from the same sample in a study of T cell clonality in common variable immunodeficiency. General study points: Reportedly, TCR beta sequences from common variable immunodeficiency showed fewer deletions and N-nucleotide insertions.

No antigen has been identified for these receptors. Data came from immunoSEQ multiplex PCR; TCRdb stores just in-frame clones and leaves some out. The table lists over 1,500 clones, no singletons, with around 35% in the top ten. The sample consisted of peripheral blood mononuclear cells. The receptors shown here come from a human donor with common variable immunodeficiency.

This clone was counted only a few times. The sequenced part of the CDR3 DNA is TGTGCCAGCTCACCGCGGGGGGAGGCAAGCTCACCC. Protein: CASSPRGEASSP. The whole CDR3 sequence reads CASSPRGEASSPLHF. The chain uses TRBV18 and TRBJ1-6; possibly TRBD1 for D (5 bases). The read gets to within 3 residues of the CDR3 end, and the germline J gene fills in the rest. V was shortened by 3 bases and J by 10 bases, with 16 bases between the two germline ends. The CDR3 is 15 residues long. The germline gives CDR1 KGHSH, CDR2 LQKENI. Using reference TRBV18 and TRBJ1-6 for the parts outside the CDR3, the full variable domain is NAGVMQNPRHLVRRRGQEARLRCSPMKGHSHVYWYRQLPEEGLKFMVYLQKENIIDESGMPKERFSAEFPKEGPSILRIQQVVRGDSAAYFCASSPRGEASSPLHFGNGTRLTVT.

Concerning this clone: The missing CDR3 end, 3 residues past where the read stops, is filled in from the germline J gene. V and J are TRBV18 and TRBJ1-5; 7 bases are a match to TRBD1. V shed 6 bases, J shed 7 bases, and the junction held 6 bases outside the gene matches. In germline, CDR1 is KGHSH, CDR2 LQKENI. The CDR3 spans 13 residues. The CDR3 bases that were read are TGTGCCAGCTCGCCCGACAGGGACCAGCCC. Residues: CASSPDRDQP. The whole CDR3 sequence reads CASSPDRDQPQHF.